One and the same sample provided the 10 T cell receptor beta chains below, sequenced in a study of cytomegalovirus exposure and HLA in healthy donors. The PCR contained 60 Vbeta and 13 Jbeta primers. This table comes from immunoSEQ multiplex PCR, and its TCRdb copy is limited to in-frame clones, with some not included. The sample lists tens of thousands of clones, around 78% occurring once. Sequencing was performed on PBMCs. These TCRs come from a woman aged 40 to 55 in good health and CMV-seropositive.

The V call is TRBV19, the J call TRBJ2-1, with 9 bases identical to TRBD2. The CDR3 is 17 amino acids. Germline CDR1 and CDR2: LNHDA and SQIVND (reference sequence). Trimming took 2 bases from V and 1 from J; bases not matched to a gene: 6. The CDR3 DNA reads as TGTGCCAGTAGTATAATAGCTAGCGGGGTGTCCTACAATGAGCAGTTCTTC. Its protein product is CASSIIASGVSYNEQFF.

The rearrangement joins TRBV21-1 to TRBJ1-5; TRBD1 was called by the table and not checked on the DNA. TRBV21-1 is deemed a pseudogene. The CDR3 is 14 amino acids. CDR3 sequence reads: CASSNRDSGQPQHF. The CDR3 coding sequence is TGTGCCAGCAGCAACCGGGACAGCGGACAGCCCCAGCATTTT.

This clone has a handful of counts. The V and J genes are TRBV6-6 and TRBJ2-2; TRBD1 might be the D (6 bases). Trimming left V 2 bases short and J 4 bases short, with 14 bases between. Per the germline V gene, CDR1 is MNHNY and CDR2 is SVGAGI (reference sequence). The CDR3 is 16 amino acids. CDR3: CASSYPGQRITGELFF. The CDR3 nucleotides read TGTGCCAGCAGTTACCCGGGACAACGCATCACCGGGGAGCTGTTTTTT.

V usage is TRBV5-1 and J usage is TRBJ1-4; D not certain. With 4 bases removed from V and 8 bases from J, the gap between germline ends came to 15 bases. CDR1 is SGHRS, CDR2 YFSETQ, per germline. CDR3 length: 14 amino acids. CDR3: CASSEDGEEEKLFF. The CDR3 nucleotides read TGCGCCAGCAGCGAGGACGGGGAGGAGGAAAAACTGTTTTTT.

Note on this clone: In the same sample, other DNA sequences code for this CDR3. The chain has TRBV4-1 and TRBJ2-1; 8 bases agree with TRBD2. V gave up 9 bases and J gave up 6 bases; unmatched junction bases: 16. This CDR3 has 16 residues. Per germline, CDR1 MGHRA and CDR2 YSYEKL. For the CDR3, the DNA is TGCGCCAGTAGCAACGCGGCGAGCGGGGGAGGCAATGAGCAGTTCTTC. Translation gives CASSNAASGGGNEQFF.

This clone was picked up one time. The chain combines TRBV19 with TRBJ2-1; maybe TRBD1 (7 bases). V lost 2 bases, J lost 4 bases, and 15 bases lay in between. This CDR3 has 16 residues. The germline gives CDR1 LNHDA, CDR2 SQIVND (reference sequence). The CDR3: CASSIRSGGLYNEQFF. Written as DNA, the CDR3 is TGTGCCAGTAGTATAAGGTCAGGGGGGCTATACAATGAGCAGTTCTTC.

This sequence joins TRBV28 and TRBJ2-1, with 8 positions matching TRBD2. The CDR3 has 13 residues. Per the germline V gene, CDR1 is MDHEN and CDR2 is SYDVKM. After removal of 2 bases from V and 15 bases from J, the junction contained 9 bases not matched to a gene. CDR3 sequence: CASSLRVDGLAFF. CDR3 coding DNA: TGTGCCAGCAGTTTACGGGTTGATGGACTAGCGTTCTTC.

This clone appeared a single time. The chain carries TRBV5-4 and TRBJ1-2; D not certain. CDR1 and CDR2 (germline): SGHNT, YYREEE (reference sequence). The V gene lost 3 bases and the J gene lost 4 bases, with 13 bases spanning the gap. CDR3 length: 14 amino acids. This CDR3 is CASSWVSGSYGYTF. CDR3 nucleotides: TGTGCCAGCAGCTGGGTTTCGGGTTCCTATGGCTACACCTTC. The whole variable domain, filled in from reference TRBV5-4 and TRBJ1-2, reads ETGVTQSPTHLIKTRGQQVTLRCSSQSGHNTVSWYQQALGQGPQFIFQYYREEENGRGNFPPRFSGLQFPNYSSELNVNALELDDSALYLCASSWVSGSYGYTFGSGTRLTVV.

The chain is built from TRBV19 and TRBJ2-7; D is possibly TRBD2 (6 bases). The V gene lost 8 bases and the J gene lost 0 bases, with 11 bases spanning the gap. There are 13 residues in the CDR3. Germline V gives CDR1 LNHDA, CDR2 SQIVND (reference sequence). The CDR3 reads CASGVGGSYEQYF. DNA of the CDR3: TGTGCCAGTGGGGTCGGGGGCTCCTACGAGCAGTACTTC.

This rearrangement joins TRBV19 to TRBJ2-1, with 9 bases fitting TRBD2. Germline V gives CDR1 LNHDA, CDR2 SQIVND (reference sequence). After removal of 2 bases from V and 10 bases from J, the junction contained 3 bases not matched to a gene. This CDR3 region has 13 residues. The CDR3 sequence: CASSIIAGEEQFF. DNA of the CDR3: TGTGCCAGTAGTATAATAGCGGGAGAGGAGCAGTTCTTC.